The TCR beta chain under discussion was sequenced for a study of response to subunit inactivated influenza vaccine. TCRdb itself ran the RT-PCR reads through MiXCR, one entry per CDR3 protein. The top ten clones hold under 15% of a sample with approximately 490,000 distinct CDR3 sequences, under 8.5% of them seen once. This CDR3 is built from 15 residues. V was pared by 6 bases and J by 3 bases, with 8 bases of the junction left unmatched. The sequences come from PBMCs from blood, collected about 23 months after vaccination. The rearrangement uses TRBV12-3 or TRBV12-4 and TRBJ1-5; 7 bases line up with TRBD1. This sequence was found in a man between 50 and 75 years old who received an inactivated influenza vaccine. The DNA of the CDR3 is TGTGCCAGCAGATCTGCGGGACAGCCCAATCAGCCCCAGCATTTT. It encodes CASRSAGQPNQPQHF.